What follows are 14 T cell receptor beta chains derived from one specimen sequenced in a study of vaccination and CD4 T cells after COVID-19. Sample treatment: approximately nine-day PBMC culture with coronavirus spike peptide pools or control peptides (ViraFEST assay). Sequencing of cultured CD4+ T cell DNA used the Oncomine TCR Beta short-read assay. TCRdb ran MiXCR on the PCR reads and lists one entry per CDR3 protein. In the table there are about 18,000 distinct CDR3 sequences, about three quarters of which are singletons. For these receptors, no antigen is known. The sequences come from CD4+ T cells from blood, cultured in vitro, collected after SARS-CoV-2 vaccination. Receptors were obtained from a human donor who received a COVID-19 vaccine.

This chain connects TRBV6-1 to TRBJ1-5; D gene uncertain. Per the germline V gene, CDR1 is MNHNS and CDR2 is SASEGT. The V end lost 6 bases, the J end lost 2 bases, and 8 bases lay between the germline ends. The CDR3 is made up of 13 amino acids. DNA of the CDR3: TGTGCCAGCAGCGGGATTGGCAATCAGCCCCAGCATTTT. Translation: CASSGIGNQPQHF.

This clonotype has only one observation. The chain is built from TRBV6-1 and TRBJ1-1; possibly TRBD1 for D (6 bases). Trimming cost V 6 bases and J 5 bases, with 13 bases left between them. The CDR3 length is 13 residues. Germline V gene data show CDR1 as MNHNS and CDR2 as SASEGT. The CDR3 reads CASRTGLWTEAFF. Written as DNA, the CDR3 is TGTGCCAGCAGAACAGGGTTGTGGACTGAAGCTTTCTTT.

This clonotype rates as medium-sized. The chain employs TRBV4-1 and TRBJ2-3; TRBD2 is a possible D gene (7 bases). The germline V gene encodes CDR1 MGHRA and CDR2 YSYEKL. The CDR3 loop spans 19 amino acids. The ends were cut back, 0 bases at V and 6 bases at J, with 25 bases in the middle. The CDR3 is CASSQDKGPAGAPRDTQYF. The CDR3 DNA is TGCGCCAGCAGCCAAGATAAAGGCCCCGCGGGGGCACCTAGGGATACGCAGTATTTT.

CDR3 in DNA: TGTGCCAGCCGAGACAGGGGGCGGGAGACTGAAGCTTTCTTT. It encodes CASRDRGRETEAFF. The chain couples TRBV6-1 to TRBJ1-1; the match to TRBD1 covers 10 bases. The CDR3 is 14 residues long. After removal of 8 bases from V and 5 bases from J, the junction contained 8 bases not matched to a gene. The V gene's germline CDR1 is MNHNS and CDR2 SASEGT.

A few counts support this clonotype. This chain joins TRBV28 and TRBJ2-2; either TRBD1 or TRBD2 may supply D (6 bases each). In germline, CDR1 is MDHEN, CDR2 SYDVKM. The CDR3 has 15 residues. Trimming pared 7 bases from V and 5 bases from J, leaving 17 bases between. The CDR3: CASTSGGRETGELFF. As DNA, the CDR3 is TGTGCCAGCACTAGTGGGGGGCGAGAAACCGGGGAGCTGTTTTTT. Filled out from reference TRBV28 and TRBJ2-2, the complete variable domain reads DVKVTQSSRYLVKRTGEKVFLECVQDMDHENMFWYRQDPGLGLRLIYFSYDVKMKEKGDIPEGYSVSREKKERFSLILESASTNQTSMYLCASTSGGRETGELFFGEGSRLTVL.

The chain combines TRBV24-1 with TRBJ1-1; perhaps TRBD1 as D (6 bases). The length of the CDR3 is 15 residues. V gave up 4 bases and J gave up 1 base, with 12 bases separating them. Per germline, CDR1 KGHDR and CDR2 SFDVKD. The CDR3 bases are TGTGCCACCAGTGACGGGGGACAACCGAACACTGAAGCTTTCTTT. Protein product: CATSDGGQPNTEAFF.

The genes are TRBV20-1 and TRBJ2-1; D possibly corresponds to TRBD2 (7 bases). V was trimmed by 5 bases and J by 8 bases, leaving 19 bases between them. The CDR3 has 14 residues. The germline V gene encodes CDR1 DFQATT and CDR2 SNEGSKA (reference sequence). The CDR3 sequence is CSAGLWGGGHEQFF. CDR3 DNA: TGCAGTGCTGGGTTGTGGGGGGGGGGCCATGAGCAGTTCTTC.

V is TRBV15 and J is TRBJ1-3; D is possibly TRBD1 (5 bases). This CDR3 has 17 amino acids. V lost 1 base, J lost 1 base, and 14 bases lay in between. Looked up from germline, CDR1 is LNHNV and CDR2 is YYDKDF (reference sequence). CDR3: CATSRAMYDRSGNTIYF. The CDR3 DNA follows: TGTGCCACCAGCAGAGCCATGTATGACAGATCTGGAAACACCATATATTTT.

J is TRBJ2-3 and V is TRBV30; 8 bases are shared with TRBD2. Germline values: CDR1 GTSNPN, CDR2 SVGIG (reference sequence). After removal of 0 bases from V and 1 base from J, the junction contained 3 bases not matched to a gene. The CDR3 covers 15 residues. The CDR3 protein is CAWSVNSGGTDTQYF. The CDR3 coding sequence is TGTGCCTGGAGTGTAAATAGCGGGGGCACAGATACGCAGTATTTT.

CDR3 residues: CASSFPSRGGTSTDTQYF. Written as DNA, the CDR3 is TGTGCCAGCAGTTTCCCCTCTAGAGGGGGGACTAGCACAGATACGCAGTATTTT. This chain uses TRBV27 with TRBJ2-3, with D possibly called TRBD1 or TRBD2 (6 bases each). This CDR3 is built from 18 residues. The germline CDR1 and CDR2 sequences are MNHEY and SMNVEV (reference sequence). V lost 3 bases, J lost 0 bases, and 19 bases lay in between.

This chain uses TRBV6-5 with TRBJ1-1; no clear D gene. The CDR3 is 15 amino acids. V was pared by 2 bases and J by 5 bases, with 15 bases between. CDR1 and CDR2 (germline): MNHEY, SVGAGI. The CDR3 spells CASSYALRSETEAFF. The CDR3 region has the DNA TGTGCCAGCAGTTACGCCTTAAGGTCGGAGACTGAAGCTTTCTTT.

The rearrangement uses TRBV30 and TRBJ1-6; no reliable D call. With 2 bases removed from V and 6 bases from J, the gap between germline ends came to 5 bases. Germline lookup yields CDR1 GTSNPN and CDR2 SVGIG (reference sequence). The CDR3 runs 12 residues. This CDR3 is CAWSQSNSPLHF. The CDR3 coding sequence is TGTGCCTGGAGTCAGAGTAATTCACCCCTCCACTTT.

The CDR3 DNA reads TGTGCCAGCAGTTATGGCCGGGCGGGCGACTATGGCTACACCTTC. It encodes CASSYGRAGDYGYTF. The rearrangement joins TRBV6-5 to TRBJ1-2; no firm D call. V was trimmed by 3 bases and J by 3 bases, leaving 14 bases between them. The CDR3 sequence is 15 residues long. Germline values: CDR1 MNHEY, CDR2 SVGAGI.

The J gene is TRBJ1-2, the V gene TRBV12-3 or TRBV12-4, with TRBD1 as a possible D gene (5 bases). The CDR3 sequence is 12 residues long. DNA of the CDR3: TGTGTGGCGAGCAGGGACGACTATGGCTACACCTTC. Its translation: CVASRDDYGYTF.